This TCR beta chain stems from a study of blood T cell repertoires in COVID-19. Libraries were prepared by immunoSEQ multiplex PCR; TCRdb keeps only in-frame clonotypes and omits some of them. The data contain under 150,000 clones, roughly nine tenths of them singletons. The sequence came from a man between 50 and 59 years old with active COVID-19. The sequenced sample consisted of peripheral blood.

In nucleotides, the CDR3 is TGTGCCAGCAGTGGTGGGCGGGACAGACTTATCACAGATACGCAGTATTTT. Protein product: CASSGGRDRLITDTQYF. The chain couples TRBV5-4 to TRBJ2-3; a possible D gene is TRBD1 (7 bases). V lost 5 bases and J 2 bases, leaving 21 bases between the germline ends. This CDR3 spans 17 amino acids. Germline values: CDR1 SGHNT, CDR2 YYREEE (reference sequence).